This TCR beta chain was sequenced in a study of blood T cell repertoires in COVID-19. Turning to the study itself: Italy, Spain and the United States were the sources of the convalescent and acute COVID-19 samples. Sources were T cells, B-cell-depleted T cells, or PBMCs; the material itself was cDNA or gDNA.

As handled by the study authors: Amplified reference gene primers provided the basis for estimating nucleated cell counts. The table came from immunoSEQ multiplex PCR; TCRdb's copy has only in-frame clones and leaves some out. V and J calls and clone size are given by that table; D and trimming were obtained from the DNA. The sample carries 60,000 or so clones, 70% to 85% recorded once. The sequenced material came from peripheral blood. The sequence came from a man in his fifties or sixties with acute or convalescent COVID-19.

CDR3 DNA sequence: TGCGCCAGCAGGCCGACTAGTAGTTTCACAGATACGCAGTATTTT. Its translation: CASRPTSSFTDTQYF. The V and J genes are TRBV5-1 and TRBJ2-3; perhaps TRBD2 as D (6 bases). CDR1 and CDR2 (germline): SGHRS, YFSETQ. The CDR3 is 15 amino acids. Trimming pared 5 bases from V and 2 bases from J, leaving 15 bases between.